This section outlines one T cell receptor beta chain sequence together with its context. What it binds is unknown. These data originate in a study of T cells expressing NK-cell markers. In the study overall: Among the eight sequenced donors, seven tested HCMV-seropositive and one tested seronegative. Findings of the study overall: Whether expanded NKG2C-expressing T cell clones recognize HCMV is unknown. Dominant NKG2C+ clonotypes accounted for roughly 1.0-7.0% of CD8+ T cells in about 6 donors.

Per germline, CDR1 LGHNA and CDR2 YSLEER. The CDR3 runs to 14 residues. TCRdb re-called the 5' RACE reads and shows each CDR3 protein once, DNA omitted. The sample table sets out 200,000 to 300,000 distinct CDR3 sequences. This clonotype was obtained from a man in his late teens or twenties in good health. The rearrangement links TRBV4-3 to TRBJ2-1. The sequenced sample consisted of blood T cells: a sorted CD56 or NKG2C T cell subset, CD4+ or CD8+ T cells, or bulk PBMC T cells (not recorded which). CDR3 loop: CASSQDRGRNEQFF.